The clone carrying this T cell receptor (beta chain) appeared once. Per the study methods: Quantification of nucleated cells was approximated via reference gene primer amplification. Repertoires were generated with immunoSEQ multiplex PCR, while TCRdb's copy carries only in-frame clones and drops some. V, J and clone size were drawn from that table, and D and trimming were deduced from the DNA. The data hold 35,000 or so clones, with 90% observed a single time. This entry belongs to a study of blood T cell repertoires in COVID-19. Study at large: The United States, Italy and Spain were the sources of the acute and convalescent COVID-19 samples. Sample material is recorded as cDNA or gDNA derived from T cells, B-cell-depleted T cells, or PBMCs.

V lost 4 bases and J 7 bases, leaving 11 bases between the germline ends. This CDR3 region has 13 residues. CDR1 is MRHNA and CDR2 is SNTAGT in the germline V gene. The receptor was isolated from a man aged 65 to 85 with acute or convalescent COVID-19. The chain joins TRBV6-4 to TRBJ1-5; possibly TRBD1 for D (5 bases). The sequencing sample was made of peripheral blood. This CDR3 reads CASSVQAGQPQHF. CDR3 coding DNA: TGTGCCAGCAGTGTACAGGCTGGGCAGCCCCAGCATTTT.